The 26 T cell receptor beta chains in this list originate from one sample, sequenced in a study of T cells in Graves' hyperthyroidism and ophthalmopathy. Amplification yielded TCR beta CDR3 regions, with RNA transcripts as the source. The HTBI set primed first-round TCR CDR3 RT-PCR. From the multiplex PCR reads, TCRdb called clonotypes with MiXCR, one entry per CDR3 protein. The sample holds 300,000 to 450,000 distinct CDR3 sequences; less than 15% are singletons and the top ten take around 21%. Sequences were obtained from blood. The receptors shown here come from a man aged 25 to 45 with Graves' hyperthyroidism that later progressed to Graves' ophthalmopathy.

Ten or more counts support this clonotype. The chain is built from TRBV9 and TRBJ2-3, with 7 bases lining up with TRBD2. The CDR3 extends over 15 amino acids. Germline V lookup: CDR1 SGDLS, CDR2 YYNGEE. V lost 4 bases, J lost 3 bases, and 8 bases stayed unmatched. CDR3 DNA: TGTGCCAGCAGCCCTGACCCCGGGGGGACAGATACGCAGTATTTT. Translation: CASSPDPGGTDTQYF.

This clonotype was observed many times. This sequence joins TRBV11-2 and TRBJ2-3; D call uncertain. Per germline, CDR1 SGHAT and CDR2 FQNNGV. The CDR3 consists of 13 residues. V lost 3 bases to trimming and J lost 2 bases, with 6 bases between them. The CDR3 nucleotides read TGTGCCAGCAGCTTGGCAGACACAGATACGCAGTATTTT. It translates to CASSLADTDTQYF.

The CDR3 loop is CASSFSPSLAGWNEQFF. CDR3 bases: TGTGCCAGCAGTTTCTCCCCGTCCCTAGCTGGGTGGAATGAGCAGTTCTTC. The V gene is TRBV28, the J gene TRBJ2-1; maybe TRBD2 (5 bases). The germline gives CDR1 MDHEN, CDR2 SYDVKM. The CDR3 has 17 residues. The ends were cut back, 3 bases at V and 7 bases at J, with 22 bases in the middle.

The chain joins TRBV6-2 or TRBV6-3 to TRBJ1-1; the D gene is possibly TRBD1 (5 bases). This CDR3 has 12 amino acids. From germline, CDR1 is MNHEY and CDR2 SVGEGT. Between the trimmed V and J ends, which lost 6 bases and 5 bases, there was a span of 10 bases. CDR3 bases: TGTGCCAGCAGGTGGGGGTTAACTGAAGCTTTCTTT. Protein: CASRWGLTEAFF.

This clonotype was seen many times. The chain joins TRBV20-1 to TRBJ2-3, with TRBD2 identical over 10 bases. V was pared by 0 bases and J by 0 bases, with 9 bases of the junction left unmatched. CDR1 and CDR2 (germline): DFQATT, SNEGSKA (reference sequence). This CDR3 contains 18 residues. The CDR3 bases are TGCAGTGCTAGAGATATAGCGGGGGGCCACTCTAGCACAGATACGCAGTATTTT. It specifies CSARDIAGGHSSTDTQYF.

This clonotype was recorded a few times. The chain has TRBV25-1 and TRBJ1-1; D uncertain. The V end was cut by 3 bases, the J end by 5 bases, with 13 bases between. CDR3 length: 14 amino acids. Germline V gives CDR1 MGHDK, CDR2 SYGVNS. The CDR3 here is CASSESTRGTEAFF. The DNA of the CDR3 is TGTGCCAGCAGTGAGTCGACCCGGGGAACTGAAGCTTTCTTT.

The CDR3 protein is CATSRDWAGELFF. CDR3 coding DNA: TGTGCCACCAGCAGAGATTGGGCCGGGGAGCTGTTTTTT. The chain has TRBV15 and TRBJ2-2; no clear D. CDR1 is LNHNV and CDR2 is YYDKDF in the germline V gene (reference sequence). The length of the CDR3 is 13 residues. V gave up 0 bases and J gave up 6 bases, with 5 bases separating them.

This clonotype was seen repeatedly, ten times or more. The chain joins TRBV3-1 to TRBJ2-1; D might be TRBD1 (6 bases). Trimming left V 4 bases short and J 5 bases short, with 12 bases between. CDR3 length: 14 amino acids. Germline assignment: CDR1 LGHDT and CDR2 YNNKEL (reference sequence). The DNA of the CDR3 is TGTGCCAGCAGCCTCGACAGGATTAACAATGAGCAGTTCTTC. It codes for CASSLDRINNEQFF.

V is TRBV20-1 and J is TRBJ2-5; 13 bases match TRBD2. The CDR3 has 24 residues. Germline CDR1 and CDR2: DFQATT and SNEGSKA (reference sequence). V was pared by 1 base and J by 5 bases, with 31 bases of the junction left unmatched. CDR3 DNA sequence: TGCAGTGCTAGAGCCTCCCCTACTAGCGGGGGGGCTTGGTCGTTCTTAACCGTCGGGGAGACCCAGTACTTC. Translated, it gives CSARASPTSGGAWSFLTVGETQYF.

Ten or more counts support this clonotype. The genes are TRBV7-9 and TRBJ1-4; 10 bases align to TRBD1. The germline V gene encodes CDR1 SEHNR and CDR2 FQNEAQ (reference sequence). This CDR3 has 15 amino acids. V lost 5 bases and J lost 7; bases outside the gene matches: 7. The CDR3 is CASSTRDRGPEKLFF. CDR3 DNA: TGTGCCAGCAGCACCCGGGACAGGGGTCCTGAAAAACTGTTTTTT.

This chain connects TRBV4-1 to TRBJ2-1; no reliable D call. With 1 base removed from V and 6 bases from J, the gap between germline ends came to 19 bases. Germline V CDR1 and CDR2: MGHRA, YSYEKL. This CDR3 comprises 17 residues. The CDR3 region has the DNA TGCGCCAGCAGCCAAGTTGTTAGAGCACTGGAGCGCAATGAGCAGTTCTTC. Translated: CASSQVVRALERNEQFF.

This chain links TRBV3-1 with TRBJ2-7, with D tentatively TRBD1 (5 bases). Trimming removed 4 bases from V and 0 bases from J, with 16 bases in between. The CDR3 covers 16 residues. In germline, CDR1 is LGHDT, CDR2 YNNKEL (reference sequence). CDR3 bases: TGTGCCAGCAGCCGGATAGGCAGGGTTAACTCCTACGAGCAGTACTTC. Encoded protein: CASSRIGRVNSYEQYF.

The J gene is TRBJ2-7, the V gene TRBV12-3 or TRBV12-4; 8 nucleotides line up with TRBD1. Trimming took 6 bases from V and 4 from J; bases not matched to a gene: 8. The CDR3 totals 14 residues. This CDR3 is CASSQEDREYEQYF. The CDR3 bases are TGTGCCAGCAGCCAAGAGGACAGGGAATACGAGCAGTACTTC.

The chain is built from TRBV6-2 or TRBV6-3 and TRBJ1-1, with a tentative D call TRBD1 (5 bases). Germline V gene data show CDR1 as MNHEY and CDR2 as SVGEGT. The length of the CDR3 is 12 residues. Trimming shortened V by 8 bases and J by 6 bases, and 13 bases separated the two germline ends. In DNA, the CDR3 is TGTGCCAGCGGGGGGGGACGGTCTGAAGCTTTCTTT. Translating gives CASGGGRSEAFF.

This clonotype was recorded many times. The genes are TRBV28 and TRBJ2-5; tentatively, D is TRBD2 (6 bases). The CDR3 runs to 13 residues. Germline lookup yields CDR1 MDHEN and CDR2 SYDVKM. Trimming removed 11 bases at V and 3 bases at J, with 16 bases between. In nucleotides, the CDR3 is TGTGCCTCGGCTCGTTGGGGGGAAGAGACCCAGTACTTC. Its protein is CASARWGEETQYF. The full variable domain, with the rest looked up from reference TRBV28 and TRBJ2-5, is DVKVTQSSRYLVKRTGEKVFLECVQDMDHENMFWYRQDPGLGLRLIYFSYDVKMKEKGDIPEGYSVSREKKERFSLILESASTNQTSMYLCASARWGEETQYFGPGTRLLVL.

This clonotype was seen repeatedly, ten times or more. The chain combines TRBV20-1 with TRBJ2-1; 7 bases match TRBD1. Germline V CDR1 and CDR2: DFQATT, SNEGSKA (reference sequence). V was pared by 6 bases and J by 2 bases, with 7 bases of the junction left unmatched. This CDR3 has 14 amino acids. The CDR3 loop is CSAARGGPYNEQFF. The CDR3 DNA sequence: TGCAGTGCAGCCAGAGGGGGCCCCTACAATGAGCAGTTCTTC.

This clonotype was detected ten times or more. The chain recombines TRBV3-1 with TRBJ1-1; 11 bases are shared with TRBD1. Germline assignment: CDR1 LGHDT and CDR2 YNNKEL (reference sequence). Unmatched junction bases numbered 10, after V lost 6 bases and J lost 1 base. The CDR3 consists of 17 residues. CDR3 protein: CASRDGQGARRNTEAFF. In DNA, the CDR3 is TGTGCCAGCAGGGACGGACAGGGGGCGCGAAGGAACACTGAAGCTTTCTTT.

The chain joins TRBV10-2 to TRBJ2-5; D is unresolved. V gave up 1 base and J gave up 3 bases, with 6 bases separating them. This CDR3 region has 13 residues. Germline CDR1 reads WSHSY; CDR2 reads SAAADI. In DNA, the CDR3 is TGCGCCAGCAGTGAGTGGCAAGAAGAGACCCAGTACTTC. Translation: CASSEWQEETQYF.

The chain joins TRBV5-1 to TRBJ1-2, with 7 bases that match TRBD1. This CDR3 is 13 amino acids long. Per the germline V gene, CDR1 is SGHRS and CDR2 is YFSETQ. Trimming removed 4 bases from V and 6 bases from J; junction bases left unmatched: 6. CDR3 nucleotides: TGCGCCAGCAGCCCTGGACAGGATAATGGCTACACCTTC. Translation gives CASSPGQDNGYTF.

V gene TRBV12-5 combines with J gene TRBJ2-2, with D possibly being TRBD1 or TRBD2 (5 bases each). The germline V gene encodes CDR1 LGHNT and CDR2 FRNRAP. The ends were cut back, 5 bases at V and 8 bases at J, with 21 bases in the middle. The CDR3 contains 16 residues. In nucleotides, the CDR3 is TGTGCTAGTGGTCACCGGGGCAGGGCCCGCCCGGGGGAGCTGTTTTTT. It translates to CASGHRGRARPGELFF.

The sample holds a few counts of this clonotype. V is TRBV11-2 and J is TRBJ2-2; no reliable D call. Looked up from germline, CDR1 is SGHAT and CDR2 is FQNNGV. Trimming took 3 bases from V and 1 from J, leaving 12 bases between them. This CDR3 has 16 amino acids. The CDR3 spells CASSFVSSLNTGELFF. The CDR3 DNA reads TGTGCCAGCAGCTTCGTCTCTTCCCTGAACACCGGGGAGCTGTTTTTT.

On this clonotype: A read error is possible here, since a much larger clone lies one base away. A read error is likely, as this CDR3 ends without the conserved phenylalanine or tryptophan. The CDR3 protein is CASGVGDQPQHS. The CDR3 nucleotides read TGTGCCAGCGGAGTAGGAGATCAGCCCCAGCATTCT. The V call is TRBV6-2 or TRBV6-3, the J call TRBJ1-5; D is unclear. The CDR3 runs to 12 residues. V was clipped by 8 bases and J by 5 bases, with 10 bases between them. From germline, CDR1 is MNHEY and CDR2 SVGEGT.

About this clonotype itself: Since a much larger clone is just one base distant, this may be a read error. This chain joins TRBV20-1 and TRBJ1-1; possibly TRBD1 for D (6 bases). Looked up from germline, CDR1 is DFQATT and CDR2 is SNEGSKA (reference sequence). This CDR3 is built from 13 residues. Trimming took off 7 bases at V and 0 bases at J, with 12 bases between the two ends. As DNA, the CDR3 is TGCAGTGGGGAGCAGGGGATGAACACTGAAGCTTTCTTT. Encoded protein: CSGEQGMNTEAFF.

This clonotype was recorded many times. This chain connects TRBV6-6 to TRBJ2-5, with no clear D. This CDR3 region has 13 residues. Germline V gene data show CDR1 as MNHNY and CDR2 as SVGAGI (reference sequence). V dropped 2 bases and J dropped 5 bases, with 9 bases sitting between them. The CDR3 nucleotides are TGTGCCAGCAGTTACCAATTCGGGGAGACCCAGTACTTC. Its translation: CASSYQFGETQYF.

This clonotype appeared a few times. This chain joins TRBV5-1 and TRBJ1-2; D is perhaps TRBD1 (5 bases). The germline CDR1 and CDR2 sequences are SGHRS and YFSETQ. CDR3 length: 18 amino acids. V lost 1 base, J lost 4 bases, and 23 bases lay in between. The CDR3 nucleotides read TGCGCCAGCAGCTTGATCGCCCTCCCGGGGGTGGGGGTCTATGGCTACACCTTC. This translates into CASSLIALPGVGVYGYTF.

This clonotype was picked up many times. V gene TRBV20-1 combines with J gene TRBJ2-7; D gene ambiguous. V lost 5 bases and J 4 bases, leaving 9 bases between the germline ends. CDR1 DFQATT and CDR2 SNEGSKA come from the germline V gene (reference sequence). CDR3 length: 11 residues. The CDR3 region is CSAHLGYEQYF. The CDR3 DNA reads as TGCAGTGCTCATTTAGGGTACGAGCAGTACTTC.